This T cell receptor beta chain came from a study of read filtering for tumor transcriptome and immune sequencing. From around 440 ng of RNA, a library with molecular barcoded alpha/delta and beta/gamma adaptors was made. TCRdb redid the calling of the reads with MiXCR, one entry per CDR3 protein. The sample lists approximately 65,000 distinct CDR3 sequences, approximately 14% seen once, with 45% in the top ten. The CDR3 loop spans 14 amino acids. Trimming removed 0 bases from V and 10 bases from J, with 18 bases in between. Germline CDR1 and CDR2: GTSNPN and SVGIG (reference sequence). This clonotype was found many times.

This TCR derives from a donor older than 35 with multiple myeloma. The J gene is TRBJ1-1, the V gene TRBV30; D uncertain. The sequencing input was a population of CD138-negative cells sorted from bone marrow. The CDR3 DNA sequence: TGTGCCTGGAGTGTGACGTCCCAAGTTTTTGGAGCTTTCTTT. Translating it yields CAWSVTSQVFGAFF.